This T cell receptor beta chain was observed in a study of T cell responses to AZD1222 COVID-19 vaccine. Researchers grouped second doses given at about 4 or about 12 weeks into one pool. Study-level findings and limits: Just 5 to 7 people given AZD1222 tested seropositive at baseline. Mostly white British, mostly female donors; authors suggested clonal diversity may be underestimated. Repertoires were obtained solely post-peak T cell response.

Germline V gives CDR1 MNHEY, CDR2 SMNVEV (reference sequence). CDR3 length: 16 amino acids. J was trimmed by 5 bases and V by 0 bases; bases with no gene match: 7. Profiling relied on immunoSEQ multiplex PCR, and the TCRdb table lists in-frame clones only, not all of them. Of about 130,000 clones in the sample, around 90% were seen once. As regards this clone: The antigen remains unidentified.

The sequencing here drew on peripheral blood, taken 28 days after the second AZD1222 dose. This TCR came from an adult who received the AZD1222 COVID-19 vaccine. The chain couples TRBV27 to TRBJ2-5; 9 bases fit TRBD1. CDR3 in amino acids: CASSLSWDRDFETQYF. Written as DNA, the CDR3 is TGTGCCAGCAGTTTATCGTGGGACAGGGACTTCGAGACCCAGTACTTC.